The 30 T cell receptor beta chains below come from one sample, sequenced in a study of T cell responses to AZD1222 COVID-19 vaccine. The assay was immunoSEQ multiplex PCR, and TCRdb's table has in-frame clones only and misses some. The profile covers about 130,000 clones, with more than 80% appearing a single time and roughly 4.3% taken by the ten largest. Here the sequenced sample was peripheral blood, taken on day 0 of AZD1222 vaccination. The receptors were gathered from an adult in good health.

V gene TRBV6-1 combines with J gene TRBJ1-2; 7 bases are shared with TRBD1. The germline V gene encodes CDR1 MNHNS and CDR2 SASEGT. CDR3 size: 15 residues. After removal of 0 bases from V and 7 bases from J, the junction contained 8 bases not matched to a gene. The CDR3 here is CASSEAPTGNGGYTF. As DNA, the CDR3 is TGTGCCAGCAGTGAAGCCCCGACAGGGAATGGTGGCTACACCTTC.

In DNA form, the CDR3 reads TGTGCCAGCAGCTTAGAGTCGGCAGGCCATGAAGCTTTCTTT. Protein: CASSLESAGHEAFF. The rearrangement joins TRBV7-2 to TRBJ1-1; D uncertain. This CDR3 has 14 residues. From germline, CDR1 is SGHTA and CDR2 FQGNSA. V lost 1 base and J 7 bases, leaving 13 bases between the germline ends.

The chain links TRBV18 to TRBJ1-1, with 7 bases identical to TRBD1. The germline V gene encodes CDR1 KGHSH and CDR2 LQKENI. The trim removed 4 bases at V and 0 bases at J, leaving 2 bases unmatched. The CDR3 spans 14 residues. In DNA, the CDR3 is TGTGCCAGCTCACTCGACAGGGTGAACACTGAAGCTTTCTTT. Encoded protein: CASSLDRVNTEAFF.

This chain links TRBV5-1 with TRBJ1-1; no firm D call. In germline, CDR1 is SGHRS, CDR2 YFSETQ. This CDR3 has 15 residues. Trimming removed 1 base at V and 1 base at J, with 11 bases between. Written as DNA, the CDR3 is TGCGCCAGCAGCTTGAGCGGCGGTACGAACACTGAAGCTTTCTTT. Translation: CASSLSGGTNTEAFF.

The rearrangement uses TRBV7-2 and TRBJ1-4; tentatively, D is TRBD1 (5 bases). Between the trimmed V and J ends, which lost 5 bases and 10 bases, there was a span of 20 bases. CDR3 length equals 15 residues. Germline CDR1 and CDR2: SGHTA and FQGNSA. The DNA of the CDR3 is TGTGCCAGCAGCCAACACGGGGGTGGTGTGGGAAAACTGTTTTTT. Encoded protein: CASSQHGGGVGKLFF.

This clone appeared a single time. The chain is built from TRBV10-3 and TRBJ1-1; D remains ambiguous. The CDR3 has 15 residues. The V gene lost 1 base and the J gene lost 2 bases, with 11 bases spanning the gap. In germline, CDR1 is ENHRY, CDR2 SYGVKD. CDR3 residues: CAISEWSGSNTEAFF. The CDR3 bases are TGTGCCATCAGTGAGTGGTCAGGCTCAAACACTGAAGCTTTCTTT.

The V gene is TRBV28, the J gene TRBJ2-1; 8 bases map to TRBD1. The CDR3 is made up of 16 amino acids. The junction had 15 bases not matched to a gene; V was cut back by 5 bases and J by 9 bases. CDR1 is MDHEN, CDR2 SYDVKM, per germline. The CDR3 sequence is CASSRTLRQGRIEQFF. The CDR3, as DNA: TGTGCCAGCAGTCGCACACTACGACAGGGGAGGATTGAGCAGTTCTTC. Together with reference TRBV28 and TRBJ2-1, the CDR3 gives the full variable domain: DVKVTQSSRYLVKRTGEKVFLECVQDMDHENMFWYRQDPGLGLRLIYFSYDVKMKEKGDIPEGYSVSREKKERFSLILESASTNQTSMYLCASSRTLRQGRIEQFFGPGTRLTVL.

The gene calls are TRBV3-1 (or the pseudogene TRBV3-2) and TRBJ2-3; weak D call: TRBD2 (5 bases). V was shortened by 0 bases and J by 3 bases, with 10 bases between the two germline ends. Germline-derived CDR1 and CDR2 are LGHDT and YNNKEL (reference sequence). The CDR3 extends over 15 amino acids. The CDR3: CASSQDGSLTDTQYF. The CDR3 nucleotides are TGTGCCAGCAGCCAAGATGGGAGCCTAACAGATACGCAGTATTTT.

The J gene is TRBJ1-1, the V gene TRBV5-8; D gene unclear. The CDR3 loop spans 16 amino acids. Germline lookup yields CDR1 SGHTS and CDR2 YDEGEE. Trimming left V 0 bases short and J 1 base short, with 13 bases between. The CDR3 here is CASSLVGFRGNTEAFF. CDR3 sequence (DNA): TGTGCCAGCAGCTTGGTAGGGTTTCGGGGGAACACTGAAGCTTTCTTT.

The rearrangement links TRBV12-3 or TRBV12-4 to TRBJ1-1, with D uncertain. This CDR3 is built from 11 residues. Trimming shortened V by 5 bases and J by 11 bases, and 12 bases separated the two germline ends. The CDR3, as DNA: TGTGCCAGCAGTCTGCTTGGATCCGCTTTCTTT. Amino acids: CASSLLGSAFF.

The chain uses TRBV2 and TRBJ1-1; D possibly corresponds to TRBD1 (6 bases). V lost 5 bases and J lost 3, with 13 bases in between. This CDR3 is built from 14 residues. Germline values: CDR1 SNHLY, CDR2 FYNNEI. The CDR3 loop reads CASSFTGPYTEAFF. The CDR3 nucleotides are TGTGCCAGCAGTTTCACAGGGCCGTACACTGAAGCTTTCTTT.

The chain carries TRBV9 and TRBJ1-1; 7 nucleotides agree with TRBD1. The CDR3 has 16 amino acids. Germline V gives CDR1 SGDLS, CDR2 YYNGEE. V dropped 0 bases and J dropped 5; count of bases not matched to a gene: 10. The CDR3 sequence is CASSVALRGRRTEAFF. The CDR3 bases are TGTGCCAGCAGCGTAGCTTTAAGGGGGCGAAGGACTGAAGCTTTCTTT.

J is TRBJ2-3 and V is TRBV5-6; 13 nucleotides agree with TRBD2. The ends lost 1 base at V and 0 bases at J; junction bases unmatched: 5. The CDR3 loop spans 18 amino acids. Germline V gene lookup returns CDR1 SGHDT and CDR2 YYEEEE. The CDR3 nucleotides are TGTGCCAGCAGCTTGACTAGCGGGGGGGCCGGCAGCACAGATACGCAGTATTTT. Translation: CASSLTSGGAGSTDTQYF. The whole variable domain, filled in from reference TRBV5-6 and TRBJ2-3, reads DAGVTQSPTHLIKTRGQQVTLRCSPKSGHDTVSWYQQALGQGPQFIFQYYEEEERQRGNFPDRFSGHQFPNYSSELNVNALLLGDSALYLCASSLTSGGAGSTDTQYFGPGTRLTVL.

This chain uses TRBV25-1 with TRBJ2-5, with D maybe TRBD1 (5 bases). Trimming took off 7 bases at V and 4 bases at J, with 19 bases between the two ends. CDR1 and CDR2 (germline): MGHDK, SYGVNS. The CDR3 totals 15 residues. Here the CDR3 reads CASTSRMGLGETQYF. The DNA of the CDR3 is TGTGCCAGCACCTCAAGGATGGGGCTCGGAGAGACCCAGTACTTC.

V is TRBV28 and J is TRBJ1-1, with D possibly matching TRBD1 (5 bases). Trimming removed 5 bases from V and 6 bases from J, with 16 bases in between. The CDR3 has 14 residues. Germline CDR1 MDHEN, CDR2 SYDVKM. CDR3 coding DNA: TGTGCCAGCAGTCCCCCTGAGGGAGGGGCTGAAGCTTTCTTT. The encoded protein is CASSPPEGGAEAFF.

The rearrangement links TRBV7-6 to TRBJ2-3, with 7 nucleotides matching TRBD2. The J segment lost 9 bases and the V segment lost 2 bases, leaving 11 bases of the junction unmatched. There are 15 residues in the CDR3. In germline, CDR1 is SGHVS, CDR2 FNYEAQ. CDR3 coding DNA: TGTGCCAGCAGCTTACTGGCTAGCGGTTTTAGGACGCAGTATTTT. It encodes CASSLLASGFRTQYF.

This clone was picked up one time. J is TRBJ2-2 and V is TRBV28; tentative D call: TRBD1 (6 bases). The CDR3 loop spans 13 amino acids. The V gene's germline CDR1 is MDHEN and CDR2 SYDVKM. Trimming stripped 5 bases from V and 5 bases from J, with 9 bases between. The CDR3 DNA reads as TGTGCCAGCAGTAACAGGGTTACCGGGGAGCTGTTTTTT. It specifies CASSNRVTGELFF.

The chain couples TRBV7-6 to TRBJ2-2, with D possibly matching TRBD1 (6 bases). The CDR3 covers 16 residues. In germline, CDR1 is SGHVS, CDR2 FNYEAQ. Trimming cost V 3 bases and J 0 bases, with 11 bases left between them. This CDR3 reads CASSFLGTPNTGELFF. Here the CDR3 DNA reads TGTGCCAGCAGCTTCTTAGGGACACCGAACACCGGGGAGCTGTTTTTT.

The genes are TRBV5-4 and TRBJ1-3, with D possibly matching TRBD1 (5 bases). Germline CDR1 SGHNT, CDR2 YYREEE (reference sequence). CDR3 length: 14 residues. V shed 0 bases and J shed 4 bases, with 8 bases lying between them. The CDR3 is CASSLGRAGNTIYF. The CDR3 coding sequence is TGTGCCAGCAGCTTGGGCAGGGCCGGAAACACCATATATTTT.

The rearrangement links TRBV5-1 to TRBJ1-2; D is unresolved. The CDR3 consists of 16 residues. CDR1 SGHRS and CDR2 YFSETQ come from the germline V gene. Trimming removed 4 bases from V and 0 bases from J, with 16 bases in between. The CDR3 nucleotides are TGCGCCAGCAGCCCGGTAGGCATAGGCTCTAACTATGGCTACACCTTC. Its protein is CASSPVGIGSNYGYTF.

The chain recombines TRBV5-4 with TRBJ2-1; 10 bases line up with TRBD1. Germline V gene data show CDR1 as SGHNT and CDR2 as YYREEE (reference sequence). J gave up 4 bases and V 3 bases, and 7 bases lay outside the gene matches. The CDR3 runs to 16 residues. The CDR3 sequence: CASSSAGQGTYNEQFF. As DNA, the CDR3 is TGTGCCAGCAGCTCTGCGGGACAGGGGACTTACAATGAGCAGTTCTTC.

This chain uses TRBV18 with TRBJ1-2; TRBD1 matches at 7 bases. This CDR3 spans 14 amino acids. J lost 0 bases, V lost 4 bases, and 2 bases had no gene match. CDR1 is KGHSH and CDR2 is LQKENI in the germline V gene. CDR3 sequence (DNA): TGTGCCAGCTCACGGGACAGCCCTAACTATGGCTACACCTTC. It yields the protein CASSRDSPNYGYTF.

This clone has more than one count but fewer than ten. V is TRBV2 and J is TRBJ2-2; TRBD1 matches 10 bases. After removal of 4 bases from V and 5 bases from J, the junction contained 7 bases not matched to a gene. This CDR3 contains 16 residues. The germline gives CDR1 SNHLY, CDR2 FYNNEI. The CDR3, as DNA: TGTGCCAGCAGTGCGACAGGGGGCGCGGGAACCGGGGAGCTGTTTTTT. Translated: CASSATGGAGTGELFF.

This chain joins TRBV19 and TRBJ1-3, with 8 nucleotides matching TRBD1. CDR3 length equals 15 residues. J lost 3 bases, V lost 4 bases, and 5 bases had no gene match. Per germline, CDR1 LNHDA and CDR2 SQIVND (reference sequence). CDR3 DNA: TGTGCCAGTAGTACCAGGGGGCCACTTGGAAACACCATATATTTT. This sequence encodes CASSTRGPLGNTIYF.

The V gene is TRBV10-1, the J gene TRBJ1-1; D gene uncertain. Trimming cost V 0 bases and J 5 bases, with 10 bases left between them. The CDR3 loop spans 14 amino acids. Germline V gene lookup returns CDR1 WNHNN and CDR2 SYGVQD (reference sequence). Written as DNA, the CDR3 is TGCGCCAGCAGTGAGTCGGTTTTGGCGACTGAAGCTTTCTTT. It specifies CASSESVLATEAFF.

The chain has TRBV7-9 and TRBJ1-4, with D perhaps matching TRBD1 (5 bases). The CDR3 is made up of 14 amino acids. Trimming took off 1 base at V and 8 bases at J, with 11 bases between the two ends. Germline CDR1 reads SEHNR; CDR2 reads FQNEAQ (reference sequence). CDR3 residues: CASSLDAGKEKLFF. CDR3 nucleotides: TGTGCCAGCAGCTTAGATGCAGGGAAGGAAAAACTGTTTTTT.

J is TRBJ1-1 and V is TRBV7-2, with TRBD1 matching 9 bases. Germline V lookup: CDR1 SGHTA, CDR2 FQGNSA. CDR3 length: 14 amino acids. The J segment lost 5 bases and the V segment lost 3 bases, leaving 4 bases of the junction unmatched. In DNA, the CDR3 is TGTGCCAGCAGCTTTGAGACAGGGGGGACTGAAGCTTTCTTT. Translated: CASSFETGGTEAFF.

The rearrangement links TRBV6-5 to TRBJ1-1; perhaps TRBD1 as D (5 bases). The V and J ends lost 6 bases and 1 base respectively, with 12 bases between them. Germline V gene lookup returns CDR1 MNHEY and CDR2 SVGAGI. The CDR3 runs 14 residues. In DNA, the CDR3 is TGTGCCAGCAGCGTGGGACTCTCGAACACTGAAGCTTTCTTT. Residues: CASSVGLSNTEAFF.

The chain employs TRBV3-1 (or the pseudogene TRBV3-2) and TRBJ2-1; 13 bases line up with TRBD2. CDR3 length: 17 amino acids. J gave up 10 bases and V 2 bases, and 11 bases lay outside the gene matches. CDR1 is LGHDT, CDR2 YNNKEL, per germline (reference sequence). The CDR3 here is CASSQRTVTSGGPEQFF. The DNA of the CDR3 is TGTGCCAGCAGCCAAAGGACAGTGACTAGCGGGGGGCCAGAGCAGTTCTTC.

The V gene is TRBV6-5, the J gene TRBJ2-2; D remains unclear. The germline V gene encodes CDR1 MNHEY and CDR2 SVGAGI. This CDR3 contains 11 residues. V was trimmed by 8 bases and J by 5 bases, leaving 6 bases between them. DNA for the CDR3: TGTGCCAGCTCGATTACCGGGGAGCTGTTTTTT. It is translated as CASSITGELFF.